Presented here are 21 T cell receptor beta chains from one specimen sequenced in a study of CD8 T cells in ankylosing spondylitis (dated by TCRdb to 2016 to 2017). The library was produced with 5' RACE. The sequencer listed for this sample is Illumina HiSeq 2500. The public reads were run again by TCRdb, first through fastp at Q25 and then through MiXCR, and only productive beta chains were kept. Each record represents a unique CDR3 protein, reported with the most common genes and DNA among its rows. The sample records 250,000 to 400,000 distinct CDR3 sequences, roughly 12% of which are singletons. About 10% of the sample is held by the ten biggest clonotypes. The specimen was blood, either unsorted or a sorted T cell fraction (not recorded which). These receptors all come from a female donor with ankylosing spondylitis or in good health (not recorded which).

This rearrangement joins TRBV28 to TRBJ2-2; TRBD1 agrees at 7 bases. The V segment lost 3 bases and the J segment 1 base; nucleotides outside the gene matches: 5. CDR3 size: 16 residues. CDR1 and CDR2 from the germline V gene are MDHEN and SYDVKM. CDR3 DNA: TGTGCCAGCAGTTTGGTCGGACAGGAGAACACCGGGGAGCTGTTTTTT. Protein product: CASSLVGQENTGELFF.

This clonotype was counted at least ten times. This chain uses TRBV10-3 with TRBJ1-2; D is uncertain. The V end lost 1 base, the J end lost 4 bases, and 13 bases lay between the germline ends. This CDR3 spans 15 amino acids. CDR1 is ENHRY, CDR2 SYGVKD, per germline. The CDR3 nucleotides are TGTGCCATCAGTGAGTACAAATCGGGCTTCTATGGCTACACCTTC. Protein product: CAISEYKSGFYGYTF.

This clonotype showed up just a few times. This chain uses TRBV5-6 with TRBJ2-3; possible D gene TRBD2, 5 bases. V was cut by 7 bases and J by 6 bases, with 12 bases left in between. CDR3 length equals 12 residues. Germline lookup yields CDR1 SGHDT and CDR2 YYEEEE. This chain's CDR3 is CASASVADTQYF. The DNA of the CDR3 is TGTGCCAGCGCCTCGGTAGCGGATACGCAGTATTTT.

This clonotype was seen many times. CDR3 residues: CSAGRATSSREAFF. CDR3 nucleotide sequence: TGCAGTGCTGGCCGGGCGACGTCTTCTCGGGAAGCTTTCTTT. The genes are TRBV20-1 and TRBJ1-1; D is unclear. The V end was cut by 5 bases, the J end by 8 bases, with 21 bases between. The germline V gene has CDR1 DFQATT and CDR2 SNEGSKA (reference sequence). This CDR3 has 14 amino acids.

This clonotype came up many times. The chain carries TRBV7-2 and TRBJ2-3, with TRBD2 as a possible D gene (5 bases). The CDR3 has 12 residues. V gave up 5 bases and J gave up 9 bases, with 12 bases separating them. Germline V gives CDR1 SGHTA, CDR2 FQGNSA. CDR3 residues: CASSDGVLTQYF. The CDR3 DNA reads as TGTGCCAGCAGCGACGGGGTGTTAACGCAGTATTTT.

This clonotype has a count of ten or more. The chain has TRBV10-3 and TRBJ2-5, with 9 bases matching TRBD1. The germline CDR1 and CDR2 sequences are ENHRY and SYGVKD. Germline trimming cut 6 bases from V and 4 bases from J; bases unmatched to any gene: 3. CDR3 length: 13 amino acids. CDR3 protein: CAISTGGSETQYF. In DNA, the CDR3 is TGTGCCATCAGCACAGGGGGCTCAGAGACCCAGTACTTC.

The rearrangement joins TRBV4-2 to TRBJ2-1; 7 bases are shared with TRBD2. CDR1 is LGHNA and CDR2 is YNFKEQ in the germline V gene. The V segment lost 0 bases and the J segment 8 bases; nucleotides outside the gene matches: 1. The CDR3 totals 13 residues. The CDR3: CASSQDRGDEQFF. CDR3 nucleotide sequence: TGTGCCAGCAGCCAAGATCGGGGGGATGAGCAGTTCTTC.

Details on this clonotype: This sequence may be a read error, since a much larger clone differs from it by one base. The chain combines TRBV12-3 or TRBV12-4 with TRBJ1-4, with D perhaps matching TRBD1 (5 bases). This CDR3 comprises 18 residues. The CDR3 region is CAISLGIGAWRTNEKLFF. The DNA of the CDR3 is TGTGCCATCAGTTTAGGGATCGGGGCGTGGAGAACTAATGAAAAACTGTTTTTT.

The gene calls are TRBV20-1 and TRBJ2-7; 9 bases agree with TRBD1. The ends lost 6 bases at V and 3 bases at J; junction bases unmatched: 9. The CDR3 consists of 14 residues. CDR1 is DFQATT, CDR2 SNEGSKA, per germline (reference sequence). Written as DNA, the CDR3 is TGCAGTGCGGCTACCGGGACAGGGTTCTACGAGCAGTACTTC. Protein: CSAATGTGFYEQYF.

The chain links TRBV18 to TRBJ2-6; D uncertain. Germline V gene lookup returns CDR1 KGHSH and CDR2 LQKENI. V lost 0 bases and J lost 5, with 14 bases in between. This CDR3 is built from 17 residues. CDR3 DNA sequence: TGTGCCAGCTCACCACCGCTGACGAATATATGGGCCAACGTCCTGACTTTC. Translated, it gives CASSPPLTNIWANVLTF.

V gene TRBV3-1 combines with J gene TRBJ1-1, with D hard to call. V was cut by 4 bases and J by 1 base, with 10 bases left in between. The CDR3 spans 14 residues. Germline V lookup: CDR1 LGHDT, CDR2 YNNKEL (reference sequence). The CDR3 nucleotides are TGTGCCAGCAGCCTAGGTCCGAGGAACACTGAAGCTTTCTTT. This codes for CASSLGPRNTEAFF.

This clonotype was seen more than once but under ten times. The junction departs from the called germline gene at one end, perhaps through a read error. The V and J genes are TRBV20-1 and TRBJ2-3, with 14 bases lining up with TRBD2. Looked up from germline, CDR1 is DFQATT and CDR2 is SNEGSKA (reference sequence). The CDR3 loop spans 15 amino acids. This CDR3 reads CCASRLAGGADTQYF. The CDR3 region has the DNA TGCTGTGCTAGTCGACTAGCGGGAGGGGCGGATACGCAGTATTTT.

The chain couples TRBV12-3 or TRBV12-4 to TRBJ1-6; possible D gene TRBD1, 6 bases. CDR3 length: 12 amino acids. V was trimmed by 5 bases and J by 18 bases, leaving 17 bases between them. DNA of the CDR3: TGTGCCAGCAGTCCCCCCGGACAGAGACCCCACTTT. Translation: CASSPPGQRPHF.

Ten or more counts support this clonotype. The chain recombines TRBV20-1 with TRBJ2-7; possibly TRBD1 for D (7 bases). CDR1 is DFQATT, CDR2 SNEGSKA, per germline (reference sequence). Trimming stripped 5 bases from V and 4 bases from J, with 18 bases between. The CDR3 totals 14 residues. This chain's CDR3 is CSALGRQGRYEQYF. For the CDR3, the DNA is TGCAGTGCTCTCGGGAGACAGGGCCGATACGAGCAGTACTTC.

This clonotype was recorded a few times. CDR3 protein: CATSRPSTYEQYF. In DNA, the CDR3 is TGTGCCACCAGCAGACCGTCAACCTACGAGCAGTACTTC. The chain couples TRBV15 to TRBJ2-7; D call uncertain. The germline gives CDR1 LNHNV, CDR2 YYDKDF (reference sequence). Trimming took off 2 bases at V and 2 bases at J, with 7 bases between the two ends. This CDR3 spans 13 amino acids.

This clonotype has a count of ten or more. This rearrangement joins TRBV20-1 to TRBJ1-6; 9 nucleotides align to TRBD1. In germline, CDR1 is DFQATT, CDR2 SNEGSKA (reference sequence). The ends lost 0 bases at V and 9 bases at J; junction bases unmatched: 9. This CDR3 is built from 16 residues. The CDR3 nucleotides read TGCAGTGCTAGAGATCCCCGGACAGGGGTAGGTTCACCCCTCCACTTT. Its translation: CSARDPRTGVGSPLHF.

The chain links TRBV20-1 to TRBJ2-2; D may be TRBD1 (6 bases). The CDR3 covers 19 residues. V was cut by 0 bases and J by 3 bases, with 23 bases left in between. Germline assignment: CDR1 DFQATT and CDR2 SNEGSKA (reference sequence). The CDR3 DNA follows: TGCAGTGCTAGAGATCAAGCCCGTAGAACGACAGGTTACACCGGGGAGCTGTTTTTT. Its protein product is CSARDQARRTTGYTGELFF.

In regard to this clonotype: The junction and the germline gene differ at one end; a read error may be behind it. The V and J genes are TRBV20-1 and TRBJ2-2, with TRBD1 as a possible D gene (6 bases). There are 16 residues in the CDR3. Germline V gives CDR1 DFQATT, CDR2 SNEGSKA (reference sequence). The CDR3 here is CCAITGTKGGTGELFF. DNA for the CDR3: TGCTGTGCTATAACAGGGACCAAGGGTGGCACCGGGGAGCTGTTTTTT.

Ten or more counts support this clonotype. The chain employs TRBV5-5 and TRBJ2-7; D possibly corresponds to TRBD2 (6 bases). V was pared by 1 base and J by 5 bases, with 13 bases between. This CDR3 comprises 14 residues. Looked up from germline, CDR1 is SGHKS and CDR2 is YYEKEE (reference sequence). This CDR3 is CASSLIGGQNEQYF. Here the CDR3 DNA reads TGTGCCAGCAGCTTGATCGGGGGTCAGAACGAGCAGTACTTC.

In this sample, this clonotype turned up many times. The CDR3 loop reads CASSYGTANTEAFF. The CDR3 nucleotides read TGCGCCAGCAGCTACGGGACGGCTAACACTGAAGCTTTCTTT. The gene calls are TRBV5-1 and TRBJ1-1; the D gene is possibly TRBD1 (5 bases). Trimming removed 3 bases from V and 2 bases from J, with 11 bases in between. Germline-derived CDR1 and CDR2 are SGHRS and YFSETQ. CDR3 length: 14 amino acids.

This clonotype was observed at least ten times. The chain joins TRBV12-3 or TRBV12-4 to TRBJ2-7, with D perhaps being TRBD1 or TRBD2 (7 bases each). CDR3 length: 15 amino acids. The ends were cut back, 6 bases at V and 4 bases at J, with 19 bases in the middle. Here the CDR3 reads CASSPLGGGNYEQYF. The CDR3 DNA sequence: TGTGCCAGCAGCCCCTTGGGAGGGGGCAATTACGAGCAGTACTTC.